This T cell receptor beta chain was retrieved from a study of blood T cell repertoires in COVID-19. The V gene's germline CDR1 is SNHLY and CDR2 FYNNEI. The CDR3 totals 14 residues. Trimming pared 0 bases from V and 7 bases from J, leaving 10 bases between. Some clones are missing from TCRdb's copy, which holds only in-frame ones; the method was immunoSEQ multiplex PCR. The sample consists of fewer than 25,000 clones, approximately 87% of them appearing once. The clonotype was recovered from a human donor with active COVID-19. The donor label of this sample is uncertain. This sequence joins TRBV2 and TRBJ1-5; D remains unclear. The sequencing sample was made of peripheral blood. The DNA for the CDR3 is TGTGCCAGCAGTGAAGCGCAGGTTGTCCAGCCCCAGCATTTT. This translates into CASSEAQVVQPQHF.